This is a list of T cell receptor beta chains from one sample in a study of T cells in narcolepsy. The protocol was immunoSEQ multiplex PCR, while the TCRdb copy is restricted to in-frame clones and leaves out a portion. The repertoire holds around 25,000 clones, with about 79% as singletons. Sequenced material: CD45RA- memory CD4+ T cells from PBMCs. These receptors all stem from a human donor with narcolepsy. CDR3s include the opening cysteine and the closing phenylalanine or tryptophan.

CDR3	length	V	J
CAWSASLGNEQFF	13	TRBV30	TRBJ2-1
CASSLLQDEQYF	12	TRBV7-9	TRBJ2-7
CSVVLGSDQPQHF	13	TRBV29-1	TRBJ1-5
CASSAIQGAGSPLHF	15	TRBV7-8	TRBJ1-6
CASSPPRAPDRLVNYGYTF	19	TRBV7-9	TRBJ1-2
CATSPGTNLNYGYTF	15	TRBV11-1	TRBJ1-2
CASKQIATNEKLFF	14	TRBV19	TRBJ1-4
CASSPRVAGDEQYF	14	TRBV4-1	TRBJ2-7
CASKEGPRTEAFF	13	TRBV19	TRBJ1-1
CASSPAYEQYF	11	TRBV6-6	TRBJ2-7
CASSIGTGGRNTIYF	15	TRBV28	TRBJ1-3
CASTKGLAGVNEQFF	15	TRBV6-5	TRBJ2-1
CASSQEVLAGGNEQFF	16	TRBV4-2	TRBJ2-1
CASSGRQGNTEAFF	14	TRBV6-1	TRBJ1-1
CASSPRPSGGGETQYF	16	TRBV9	TRBJ2-5
CASSGNRDYGYTF	13	TRBV5-6	TRBJ1-2
CASSQDQGMSDEQFF	15	TRBV4-3	TRBJ2-1
CASAPAGGSGANVLTF	16	TRBV10-1	TRBJ2-6
CASSWRGLGEKLFF	14	TRBV27	TRBJ1-4
CASSLIPPLAGDPYEQYF	18	TRBV4-2	TRBJ2-7
CASSPLGVAGTTDTQYF	17	TRBV14	TRBJ2-3
CSVDRTNTEAFF	12	TRBV29-1	TRBJ1-1
CASSALGGTNTGELFF	16	TRBV25-1	TRBJ2-2
CASSPQRQGATNEKLFF	17	TRBV18	TRBJ1-4
CASSLSFGDTQYF	13	TRBV5-1	TRBJ2-3
CASSAGPREPQHF	13	TRBV7-7	TRBJ1-5
CAWRGEGRSPLHF	13	TRBV30	TRBJ1-6
CASSWGTLDGAYEQYF	16	TRBV7-9	TRBJ2-7
CASSVGSGGETQYF	14	TRBV9	TRBJ2-5
CASSLGMGGSSSYEQYF	17	TRBV5-1	TRBJ2-7
CASSQGNQPQHF	12	TRBV4-1	TRBJ1-5
CASSYFGMTQETQYF	15	TRBV6-5	TRBJ2-5
CSANGETQYF	10	TRBV20-1	TRBJ2-5
CASRGLGRRPEAFF	14	TRBV19	TRBJ1-1
CASSQGLLGNEQFF	14	TRBV4-1	TRBJ2-1
CASSARPPYEQYF	13	TRBV19	TRBJ2-7
CASSFEASYEQYF	13	TRBV11-3	TRBJ2-7
CASSWGLAGTDTQYF	15	TRBV5-8	TRBJ2-3
CASGESSYNSPLHF	14	TRBV19	TRBJ1-6
CASSMPPGIQGNQPQHF	17	TRBV19	TRBJ1-5